A single T cell receptor beta chain is shown here with its context. This sample was included in a study of blood T cell repertoires in COVID-19. Overall study: COVID-19 samples, acute and convalescent, were from the United States, Italy and Spain. Sources were T cells, B-cell-depleted T cells, or PBMCs; the material itself was cDNA or gDNA.

The ends were cut back, 0 bases at V and 7 bases at J, with 10 bases in the middle. The CDR3 runs 15 residues. The germline gives CDR1 LGHDT, CDR2 YNNKEL (reference sequence). Original methodology: How many nucleated cells were present was estimated from reference gene primer amplification. The protocol was immunoSEQ multiplex PCR, while the TCRdb copy is restricted to in-frame clones and leaves out a portion. That table gives V, J and clone size, and the DNA gave D and trimming. The data show under 200,000 clones, approximately 84% seen once. The specimen was peripheral blood. The sequence derives from a human donor with acute or convalescent COVID-19. The donor label of this sample is uncertain. The chain couples TRBV3-1 (or the pseudogene TRBV3-2) to TRBJ1-6; D may be TRBD1 (5 bases). CDR3 nucleotides: TGTGCCAGCAGCCAAGAAGGCAGGGTGAATTCACCCCTCCACTTT. Translating gives CASSQEGRVNSPLHF.